The 13 T cell receptor beta chains in this list originate from one sample, sequenced in a study of blood T cell repertoires in COVID-19. Data came from immunoSEQ multiplex PCR; TCRdb stores just in-frame clones and leaves some out. Among 95,000 to 100,000 clones listed, approximately 91% were seen once. The sequenced sample consisted of peripheral blood. The receptors here all came from a man aged 45-65 years with acute or convalescent COVID-19.

The rearrangement links TRBV6-5 to TRBJ1-1; tentatively, D is TRBD1 (6 bases). This CDR3 contains 14 residues. The germline gives CDR1 MNHEY, CDR2 SVGAGI. V lost 5 bases and J lost 4, with 14 bases in between. The CDR3 sequence: CASSPTGTTTEAFF. Here the CDR3 DNA reads TGTGCCAGCAGTCCTACAGGGACGACCACTGAAGCTTTCTTT.

This clone was detected once. The chain has TRBV5-4 and TRBJ1-4; D not resolved. This CDR3 has 16 amino acids. V lost 4 bases and J 0 bases, leaving 13 bases between the germline ends. Germline V gives CDR1 SGHNT, CDR2 YYREEE (reference sequence). Here the CDR3 DNA reads TGTGCCAGCAGCCCGGTTGGGGAGACAACTAATGAAAAACTGTTTTTT. Protein product: CASSPVGETTNEKLFF.

The rearrangement uses TRBV6-6 and TRBJ1-2, with a weak D call TRBD1 (5 bases). The ends were cut back, 6 bases at V and 2 bases at J, with 13 bases in the middle. The CDR3 totals 14 residues. Germline CDR1 reads MNHNY; CDR2 reads SVGAGI (reference sequence). CDR3 bases: TGTGCCAGCAGACGGCTGACAGACAACTATGGCTACACCTTC. Protein product: CASRRLTDNYGYTF.

The chain employs TRBV29-1 and TRBJ2-1, with 9 bases matching TRBD1. V shed 5 bases, J shed 4 bases, and the junction held 6 bases outside the gene matches. The CDR3 sequence is 14 residues long. Germline V gives CDR1 SQVTM, CDR2 ANQGSEA. This CDR3 is CSVLGQGVYNEQFF. Written as DNA, the CDR3 is TGCAGCGTTTTGGGACAGGGCGTTTACAATGAGCAGTTCTTC.

CDR3 amino acids: CASSLSQGANYGYTF. CDR3 bases: TGTGCCAGCAGCTTGTCACAGGGGGCAAACTATGGCTACACCTTC. The chain couples TRBV5-5 to TRBJ1-2, with 9 positions matching TRBD1. Germline V CDR1 and CDR2: SGHKS, YYEKEE (reference sequence). CDR3 size: 15 residues. J gave up 2 bases and V 1 base, and 3 bases lay outside the gene matches.

This clone was seen a single time. CDR3 region: CASSSQGSGNTIYF. In DNA, the CDR3 is TGTGCCAGCAGTTCGCAGGGGTCTGGAAACACCATATATTTT. The V gene is TRBV27, the J gene TRBJ1-3, with D perhaps TRBD1 (6 bases). Germline CDR1 reads MNHEY; CDR2 reads SMNVEV (reference sequence). Between the trimmed V and J ends, which lost 4 bases and 1 base, there was a span of 8 bases. The CDR3 loop spans 14 amino acids.

The gene calls are TRBV2 and TRBJ2-2; maybe TRBD1 (5 bases). Germline V lookup: CDR1 SNHLY, CDR2 FYNNEI. V lost 5 bases and J 6 bases, leaving 13 bases between the germline ends. The CDR3 contains 14 residues. The CDR3 sequence is CASSPDRTPGELFF. CDR3 nucleotides: TGTGCCAGCAGTCCTGACAGAACACCCGGGGAGCTGTTTTTT.

The V call is TRBV18, the J call TRBJ2-1; maybe TRBD1 (5 bases). The CDR3 has 13 residues. V was clipped by 4 bases and J by 12 bases, with 16 bases between them. Germline CDR1 reads KGHSH; CDR2 reads LQKENI. DNA of the CDR3: TGTGCCAGCTCACAGGGGAACCTCGCCGGGCAGTTCTTC. Its translation: CASSQGNLAGQFF.

V is TRBV7-3 and J is TRBJ2-7; a possible D gene is TRBD1 (6 bases). This CDR3 has 13 amino acids. Germline CDR1 reads SGHTA; CDR2 reads FQGTGA. V lost 1 base, J lost 5 bases, and 9 bases lay in between. The CDR3 sequence is CASSLNQGNEQYF. Written as DNA, the CDR3 is TGTGCCAGCAGCTTAAATCAGGGGAACGAGCAGTACTTC.

The rearrangement links TRBV30 to TRBJ1-3, with a tentative D call TRBD1 (6 bases). The CDR3 has 15 residues. Trimming stripped 4 bases from V and 2 bases from J, with 15 bases between. Germline CDR1 GTSNPN, CDR2 SVGIG (reference sequence). In nucleotides, the CDR3 is TGTGCCTGGAACACAGGGATTGTAGCTGGAAACACCATATATTTT. Translation: CAWNTGIVAGNTIYF.

V gene TRBV6-4 combines with J gene TRBJ2-1; a possible D gene is TRBD2 (6 bases). The CDR3 consists of 14 residues. Germline assignment: CDR1 MRHNA and CDR2 SNTAGT. V lost 4 bases to trimming and J lost 5 bases, with 12 bases between them. The CDR3 coding sequence is TGTGCCAGCAGTGGGAGTAGCGGAAACAATGAGCAGTTCTTC. It is translated as CASSGSSGNNEQFF.

This chain links TRBV18 with TRBJ1-4; tentatively, D is TRBD1 (5 bases). The V gene's germline CDR1 is KGHSH and CDR2 LQKENI. The CDR3 spans 16 residues. Trimming cost V 4 bases and J 5 bases, with 17 bases left between them. The CDR3 DNA follows: TGTGCCAGCTCACTCCCGGGGGGAGCGCCGAATGAAAAACTGTTTTTT. It codes for CASSLPGGAPNEKLFF.

The chain joins TRBV2 to TRBJ1-4; D possibly corresponds to TRBD1 (5 bases). There are 14 residues in the CDR3. Looked up from germline, CDR1 is SNHLY and CDR2 is FYNNEI. Trimming stripped 7 bases from V and 0 bases from J, with 9 bases between. The CDR3 region has the DNA TGTGCCAGCACCCGACAGCCAACTAATGAAAAACTGTTTTTT. It translates to CASTRQPTNEKLFF.